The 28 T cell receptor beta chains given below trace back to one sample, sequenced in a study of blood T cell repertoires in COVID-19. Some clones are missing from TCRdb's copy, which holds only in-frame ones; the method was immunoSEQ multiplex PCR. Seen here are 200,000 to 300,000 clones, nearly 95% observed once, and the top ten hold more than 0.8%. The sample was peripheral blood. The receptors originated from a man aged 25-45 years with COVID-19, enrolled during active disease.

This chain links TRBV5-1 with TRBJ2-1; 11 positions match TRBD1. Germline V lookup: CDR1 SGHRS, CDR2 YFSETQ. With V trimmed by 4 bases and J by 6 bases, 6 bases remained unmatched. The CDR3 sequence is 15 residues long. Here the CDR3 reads CASSLFGTGGNEQFF. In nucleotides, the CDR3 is TGCGCCAGCAGCCTCTTTGGGACAGGGGGCAATGAGCAGTTCTTC. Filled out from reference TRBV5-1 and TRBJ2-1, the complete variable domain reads KAGVTQTPRYLIKTRGQQVTLSCSPISGHRSVSWYQQTPGQGLQFLFEYFSETQRNKGNFPGRFSGRQFSNSRSEMNVSTLELGDSALYLCASSLFGTGGNEQFFGPGTRLTVL.

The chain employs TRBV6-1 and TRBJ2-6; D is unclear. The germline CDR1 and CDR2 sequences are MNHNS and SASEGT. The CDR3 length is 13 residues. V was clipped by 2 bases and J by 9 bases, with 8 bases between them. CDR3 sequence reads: CASSETVSNVLTF. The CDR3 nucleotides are TGTGCCAGCAGTGAAACAGTGAGCAACGTCCTGACTTTC.

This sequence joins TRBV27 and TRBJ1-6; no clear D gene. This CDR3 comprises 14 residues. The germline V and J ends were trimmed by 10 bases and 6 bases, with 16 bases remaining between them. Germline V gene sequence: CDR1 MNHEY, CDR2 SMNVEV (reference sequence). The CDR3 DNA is TGTGCCACCCGGGAGGGTATGTTTAATTCACCCCTCCACTTT. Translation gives CATREGMFNSPLHF.

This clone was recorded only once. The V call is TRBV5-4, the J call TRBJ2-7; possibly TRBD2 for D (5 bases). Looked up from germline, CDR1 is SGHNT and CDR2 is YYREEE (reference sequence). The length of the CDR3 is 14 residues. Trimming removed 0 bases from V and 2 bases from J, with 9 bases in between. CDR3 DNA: TGTGCCAGCAGCTTGGCCGGGATAACCTACGAGCAGTACTTC. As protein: CASSLAGITYEQYF.

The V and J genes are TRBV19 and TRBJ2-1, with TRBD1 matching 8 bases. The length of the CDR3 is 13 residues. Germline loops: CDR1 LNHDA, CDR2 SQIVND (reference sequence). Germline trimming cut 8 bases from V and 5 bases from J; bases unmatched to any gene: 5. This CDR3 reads CASGGQANNEQFF. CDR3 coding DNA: TGTGCCAGTGGGGGACAGGCCAACAATGAGCAGTTCTTC.

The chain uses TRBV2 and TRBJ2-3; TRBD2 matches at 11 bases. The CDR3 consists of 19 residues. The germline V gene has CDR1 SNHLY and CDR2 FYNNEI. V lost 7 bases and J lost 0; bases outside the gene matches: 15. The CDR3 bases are TGTGCCAGCAAGGAATCGGCTAGCGGGGGGACCTCTAGCACAGATACGCAGTATTTT. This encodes CASKESASGGTSSTDTQYF.

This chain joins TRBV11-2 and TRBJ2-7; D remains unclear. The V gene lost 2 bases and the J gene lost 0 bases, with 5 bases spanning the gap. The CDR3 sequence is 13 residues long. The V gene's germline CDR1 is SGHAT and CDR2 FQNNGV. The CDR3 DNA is TGTGCCAGCAGCTTACGGAGCTCCTACGAGCAGTACTTC. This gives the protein CASSLRSSYEQYF.

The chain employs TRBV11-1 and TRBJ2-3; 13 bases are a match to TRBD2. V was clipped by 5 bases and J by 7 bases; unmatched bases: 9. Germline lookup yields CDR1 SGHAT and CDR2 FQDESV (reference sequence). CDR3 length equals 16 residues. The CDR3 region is CASSLTLAGGQNTQYF. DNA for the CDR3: TGTGCCAGCAGCCTCACACTAGCGGGGGGGCAAAATACGCAGTATTTT.

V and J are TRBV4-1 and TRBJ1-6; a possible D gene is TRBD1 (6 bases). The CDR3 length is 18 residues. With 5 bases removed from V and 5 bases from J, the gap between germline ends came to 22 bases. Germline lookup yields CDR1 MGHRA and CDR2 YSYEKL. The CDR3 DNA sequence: TGCGCCAGCAGCTCCCGGGTAGGGGGATTACAAAATAATTCACCCCTCCACTTT. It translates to CASSSRVGGLQNNSPLHF.

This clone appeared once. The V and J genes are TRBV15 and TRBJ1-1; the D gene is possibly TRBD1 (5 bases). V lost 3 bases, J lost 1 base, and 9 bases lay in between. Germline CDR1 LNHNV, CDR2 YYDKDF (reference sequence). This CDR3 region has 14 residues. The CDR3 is CATSRVTGNTEAFF. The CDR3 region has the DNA TGTGCCACCAGCAGGGTAACAGGGAACACTGAAGCTTTCTTT.

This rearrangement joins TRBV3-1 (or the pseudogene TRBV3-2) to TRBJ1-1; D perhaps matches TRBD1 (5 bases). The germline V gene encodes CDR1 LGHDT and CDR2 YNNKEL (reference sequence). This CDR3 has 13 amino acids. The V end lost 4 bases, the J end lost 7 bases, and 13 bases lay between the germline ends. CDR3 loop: CASSPPGWGEAFF. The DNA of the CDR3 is TGTGCCAGCAGCCCCCCAGGGTGGGGTGAAGCTTTCTTT.

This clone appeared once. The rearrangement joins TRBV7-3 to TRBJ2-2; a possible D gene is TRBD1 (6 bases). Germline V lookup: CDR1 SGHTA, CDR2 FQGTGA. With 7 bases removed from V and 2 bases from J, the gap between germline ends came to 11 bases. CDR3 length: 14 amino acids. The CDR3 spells CASTPDSNTGELFF. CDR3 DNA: TGTGCCAGCACCCCGGACAGTAACACCGGGGAGCTGTTTTTT.

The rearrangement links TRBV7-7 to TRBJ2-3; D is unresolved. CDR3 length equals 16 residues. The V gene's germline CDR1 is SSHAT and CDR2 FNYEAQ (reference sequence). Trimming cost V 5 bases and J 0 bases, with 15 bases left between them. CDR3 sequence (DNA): TGTGCCAGCAGCCCTATCCCCACGGTGAGCACAGATACGCAGTATTTT. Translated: CASSPIPTVSTDTQYF.

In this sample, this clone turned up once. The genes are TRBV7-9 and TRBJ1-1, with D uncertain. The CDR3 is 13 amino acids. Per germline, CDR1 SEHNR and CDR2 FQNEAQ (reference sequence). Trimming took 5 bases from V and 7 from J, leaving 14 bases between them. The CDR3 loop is CASSAREVGEAFF. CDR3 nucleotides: TGTGCCAGCAGCGCGCGGGAGGTGGGTGAAGCTTTCTTT.

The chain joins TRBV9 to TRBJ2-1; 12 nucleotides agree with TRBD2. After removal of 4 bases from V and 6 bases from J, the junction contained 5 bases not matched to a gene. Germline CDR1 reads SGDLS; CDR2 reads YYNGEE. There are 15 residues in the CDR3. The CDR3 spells CASSPLAGGLNEQFF. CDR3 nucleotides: TGTGCCAGCAGCCCGCTAGCGGGGGGGCTCAATGAGCAGTTCTTC.

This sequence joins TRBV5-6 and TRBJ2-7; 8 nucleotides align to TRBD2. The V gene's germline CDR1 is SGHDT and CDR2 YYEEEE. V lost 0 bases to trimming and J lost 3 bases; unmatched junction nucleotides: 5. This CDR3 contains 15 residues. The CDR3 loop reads CASSLGSGDLYEQYF. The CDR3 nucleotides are TGTGCCAGCAGCTTGGGTAGCGGGGACCTCTACGAGCAGTACTTC. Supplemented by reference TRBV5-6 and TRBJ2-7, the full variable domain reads DAGVTQSPTHLIKTRGQQVTLRCSPKSGHDTVSWYQQALGQGPQFIFQYYEEEERQRGNFPDRFSGHQFPNYSSELNVNALLLGDSALYLCASSLGSGDLYEQYFGPGTRLTVT.

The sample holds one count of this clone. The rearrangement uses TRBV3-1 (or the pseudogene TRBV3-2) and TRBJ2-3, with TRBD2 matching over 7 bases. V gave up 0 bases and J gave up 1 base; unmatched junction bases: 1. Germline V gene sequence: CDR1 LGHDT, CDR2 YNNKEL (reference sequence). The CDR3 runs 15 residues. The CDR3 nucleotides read TGTGCCAGCAGCCAAGACAGCGGGGGCACAGATACGCAGTATTTT. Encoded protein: CASSQDSGGTDTQYF.

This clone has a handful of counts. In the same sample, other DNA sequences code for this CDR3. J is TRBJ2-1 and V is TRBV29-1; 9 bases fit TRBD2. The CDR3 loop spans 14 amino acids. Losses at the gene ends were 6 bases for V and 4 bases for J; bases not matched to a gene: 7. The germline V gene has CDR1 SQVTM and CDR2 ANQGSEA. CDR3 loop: CSVARLAEYNEQFF. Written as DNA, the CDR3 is TGCAGCGTCGCAAGACTAGCGGAGTACAATGAGCAGTTCTTC.

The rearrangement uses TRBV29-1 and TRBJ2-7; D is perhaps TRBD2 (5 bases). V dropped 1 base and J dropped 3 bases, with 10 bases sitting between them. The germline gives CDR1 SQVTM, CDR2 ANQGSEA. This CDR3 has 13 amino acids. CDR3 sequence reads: CSVEGLGSYEQYF. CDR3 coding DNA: TGCAGCGTTGAAGGGTTGGGGAGCTACGAGCAGTACTTC.

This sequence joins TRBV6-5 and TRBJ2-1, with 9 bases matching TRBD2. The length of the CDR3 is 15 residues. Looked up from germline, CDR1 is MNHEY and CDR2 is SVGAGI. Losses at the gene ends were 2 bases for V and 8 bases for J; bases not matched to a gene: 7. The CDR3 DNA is TGTGCCAGCAGTTACGGGGGACTAGCAAGGGATGAGCAGTTCTTC. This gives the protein CASSYGGLARDEQFF.

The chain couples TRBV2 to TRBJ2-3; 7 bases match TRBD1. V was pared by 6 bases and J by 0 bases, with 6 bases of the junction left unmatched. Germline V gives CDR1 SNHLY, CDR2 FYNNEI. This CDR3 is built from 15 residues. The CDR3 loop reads CASRVTGASTDTQYF. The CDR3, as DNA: TGTGCCAGCAGAGTTACAGGGGCGAGCACAGATACGCAGTATTTT.

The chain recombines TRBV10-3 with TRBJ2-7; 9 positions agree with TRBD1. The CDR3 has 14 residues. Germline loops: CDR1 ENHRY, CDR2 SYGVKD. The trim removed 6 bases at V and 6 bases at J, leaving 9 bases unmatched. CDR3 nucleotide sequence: TGTGCCATCAGCACAGGGGGCGCGGATCGCGAGCAGTACTTC. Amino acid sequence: CAISTGGADREQYF.

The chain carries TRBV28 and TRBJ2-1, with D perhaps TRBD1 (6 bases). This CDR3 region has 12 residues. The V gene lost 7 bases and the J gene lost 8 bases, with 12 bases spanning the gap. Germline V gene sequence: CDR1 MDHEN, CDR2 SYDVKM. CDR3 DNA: TGTGCCAGCACCAAGAAGGGGGATGAGCAGTTCTTC. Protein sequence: CASTKKGDEQFF.

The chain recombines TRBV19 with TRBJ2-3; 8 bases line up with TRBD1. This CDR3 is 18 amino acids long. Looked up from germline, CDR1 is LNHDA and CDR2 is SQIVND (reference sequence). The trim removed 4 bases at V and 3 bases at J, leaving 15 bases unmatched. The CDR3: CASSTGIGYRGITDTQYF. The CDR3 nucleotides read TGTGCCAGTAGTACGGGGATAGGATACAGGGGGATTACAGATACGCAGTATTTT.

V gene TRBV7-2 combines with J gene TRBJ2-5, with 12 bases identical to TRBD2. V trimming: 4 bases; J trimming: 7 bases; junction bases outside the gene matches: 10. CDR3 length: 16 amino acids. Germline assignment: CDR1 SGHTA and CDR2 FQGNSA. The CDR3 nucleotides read TGTGCCAGCAGCTCCACCTCTAGCGGGGGGGTATGGACCCAGTACTTC. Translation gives CASSSTSSGGVWTQYF.

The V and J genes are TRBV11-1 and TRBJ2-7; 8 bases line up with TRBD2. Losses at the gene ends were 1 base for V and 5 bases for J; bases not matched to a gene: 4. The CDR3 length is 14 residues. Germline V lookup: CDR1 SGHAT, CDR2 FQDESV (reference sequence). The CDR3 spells CASSLGLARNEQYF. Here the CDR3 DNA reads TGTGCCAGCAGCTTAGGACTAGCGAGGAACGAGCAGTACTTC.

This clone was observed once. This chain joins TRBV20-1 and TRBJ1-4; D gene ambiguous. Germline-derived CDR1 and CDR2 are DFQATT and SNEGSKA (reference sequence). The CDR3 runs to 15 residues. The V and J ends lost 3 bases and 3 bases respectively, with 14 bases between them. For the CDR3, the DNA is TGCAGTGCTAGTCCTCCGGGGTGGGCTAATGAAAAACTGTTTTTT. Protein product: CSASPPGWANEKLFF.

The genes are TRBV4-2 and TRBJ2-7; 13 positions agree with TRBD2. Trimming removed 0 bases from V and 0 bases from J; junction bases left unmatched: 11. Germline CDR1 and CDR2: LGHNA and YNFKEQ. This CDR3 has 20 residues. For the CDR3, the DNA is TGTGCCAGCAGCCAAGATCGAGGAGGGACTAGCGGGACGAGCTCCTACGAGCAGTACTTC. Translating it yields CASSQDRGGTSGTSSYEQYF.